The clone carrying this T cell receptor beta chain was counted only a few times. Its antigen is not known. The V gene lost 0 bases and the J gene lost 3 bases, with 9 bases spanning the gap. CDR1 and CDR2 from the germline V gene are SGHNT and YYREEE (reference sequence). This CDR3 is built from 14 residues. The data were obtained in a study of T cell responses to AZD1222 COVID-19 vaccine. Study-wide results and caveats: Spike-wide vaccine-associated CD4 TCRs dominated at 160-218 and 743-854.

The assay was immunoSEQ multiplex PCR, and TCRdb's table has in-frame clones only and misses some. The sample has roughly 100,000 clones, 70% to 85% seen once. Sequencing used peripheral blood, obtained 28 days after the second AZD1222 dose. This chain uses TRBV5-4 with TRBJ1-2; tentatively, D is TRBD1 (5 bases). The TCR was taken from an adult who received the AZD1222 COVID-19 vaccine. The CDR3 here is CASSLAMGDYGYTF. Written as DNA, the CDR3 is TGTGCCAGCAGCTTGGCGATGGGGGACTATGGCTACACCTTC.